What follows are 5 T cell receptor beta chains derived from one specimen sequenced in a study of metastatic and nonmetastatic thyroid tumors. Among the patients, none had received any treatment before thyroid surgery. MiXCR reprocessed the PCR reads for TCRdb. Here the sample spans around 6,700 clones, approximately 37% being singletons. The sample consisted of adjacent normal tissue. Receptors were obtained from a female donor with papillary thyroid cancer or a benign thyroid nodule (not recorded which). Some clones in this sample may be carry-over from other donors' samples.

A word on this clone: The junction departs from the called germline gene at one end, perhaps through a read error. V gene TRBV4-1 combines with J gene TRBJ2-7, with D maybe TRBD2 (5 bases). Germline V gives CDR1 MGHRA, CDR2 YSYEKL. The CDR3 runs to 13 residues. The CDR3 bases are TGCGCCAGCAGCCTTGCGGGCAAGTACGAGCACTACTTC. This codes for CASSLAGKYEHYF.

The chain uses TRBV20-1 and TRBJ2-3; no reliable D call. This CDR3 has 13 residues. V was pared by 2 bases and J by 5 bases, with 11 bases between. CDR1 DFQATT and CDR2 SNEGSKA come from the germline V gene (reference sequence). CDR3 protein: CSARYYLKDTQYF. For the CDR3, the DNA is TGCAGTGCTAGATACTACTTGAAAGATACGCAGTATTTT.

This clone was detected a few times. The CDR3 reads CASSTYYEQYF. CDR3 sequence (DNA): TGTGCCAGCAGTACCTACTACGAGCAGTACTTC. V and J are TRBV6-2 or TRBV6-3 and TRBJ2-7; unclear D gene. Germline assignment: CDR1 MNHEY and CDR2 SVGEGT. The CDR3 length is 11 residues. V was pared by 5 bases and J by 3 bases, with 5 bases between.

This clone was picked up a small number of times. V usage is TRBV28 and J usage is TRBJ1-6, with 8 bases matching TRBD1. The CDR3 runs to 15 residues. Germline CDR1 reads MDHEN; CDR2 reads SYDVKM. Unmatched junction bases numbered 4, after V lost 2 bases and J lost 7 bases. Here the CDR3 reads CASSLIRTGNSPLHF. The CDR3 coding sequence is TGTGCCAGCAGTTTAATCCGGACAGGGAATTCACCCCTCCACTTT.

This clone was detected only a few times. This CDR3 is CASSDRDRPYGYTF. The CDR3 nucleotides read TGTGCCAGCAGCGACCGGGACAGGCCCTATGGCTACACCTTC. J is TRBJ1-2 and V is TRBV28, with 8 bases that match TRBD1. The ends lost 6 bases at V and 4 bases at J; junction bases unmatched: 7. The CDR3 is 14 residues long. CDR1 is MDHEN, CDR2 SYDVKM, per germline.